This TCR beta chain was found in a study of T cell responses to AZD1222 COVID-19 vaccine. Here immunoSEQ multiplex PCR was the method, and the copy in TCRdb shows in-frame clones only, minus some. Of over 100,000 clones listed, approximately 88% are singletons. Germline CDR1 is SGHDT and CDR2 is YYEEEE. The CDR3 is 15 residues long. The ends were cut back, 2 bases at V and 3 bases at J, with 14 bases in the middle. This chain connects TRBV5-6 to TRBJ2-5; D is possibly TRBD1 (6 bases). The TCR was taken from an adult in good health. This specimen was peripheral blood, taken on day 0 of AZD1222 vaccination. The CDR3 protein is CASSFITGSKETQYF. The CDR3 coding sequence is TGTGCCAGCAGCTTTATAACAGGGAGTAAAGAGACCCAGTACTTC. The full variable domain, in which reference TRBV5-6 and TRBJ2-5 provide the parts outside the CDR3, is DAGVTQSPTHLIKTRGQQVTLRCSPKSGHDTVSWYQQALGQGPQFIFQYYEEEERQRGNFPDRFSGHQFPNYSSELNVNALLLGDSALYLCASSFITGSKETQYFGPGTRLLVL.